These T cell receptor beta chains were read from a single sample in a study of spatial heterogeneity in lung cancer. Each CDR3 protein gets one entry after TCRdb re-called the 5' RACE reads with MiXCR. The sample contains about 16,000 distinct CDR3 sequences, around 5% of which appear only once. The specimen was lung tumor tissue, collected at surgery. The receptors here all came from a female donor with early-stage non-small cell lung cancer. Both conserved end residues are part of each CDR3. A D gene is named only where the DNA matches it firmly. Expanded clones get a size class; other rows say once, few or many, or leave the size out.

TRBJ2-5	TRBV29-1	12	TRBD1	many	CSARTGQETQYF	TGCAGCGCCAGGACAGGTCAAGAGACCCAGTACTTC
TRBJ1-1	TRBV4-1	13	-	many	CASSRPGDGGAFF	TGCGCCAGCAGCCGCCCGGGGGACGGTGGCGCTTTCTTT
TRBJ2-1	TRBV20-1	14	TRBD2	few	CSALRIAGTNEQFF	TGCAGTGCTCTCCGAATAGCGGGGACCAATGAGCAGTTCTTC
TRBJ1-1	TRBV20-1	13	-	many	CSARGGTDTEAFF	TGCAGTGCTAGAGGGGGGACGGACACTGAAGCTTTCTTT
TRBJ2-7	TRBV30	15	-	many	CAWSVNVEGVSEQYF	TGTGCCTGGAGTGTAAATGTGGAGGGGGTTTCCGAGCAGTACTTC
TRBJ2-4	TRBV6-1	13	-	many	CASSEAGGHIQYF	TGTGCCAGCAGTGAAGCCGGGGGGCACATTCAGTACTTC
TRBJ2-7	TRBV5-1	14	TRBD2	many	CASSPGAGSHEQYF	TGCGCCAGCAGCCCAGGAGCGGGATCCCACGAGCAGTACTTC
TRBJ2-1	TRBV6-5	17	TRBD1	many	CASSPDRRTGFYNEQFF	TGTGCCAGCAGTCCAGACAGAAGGACAGGGTTTTACAATGAGCAGTTCTTC
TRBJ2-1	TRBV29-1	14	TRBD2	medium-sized	CSVEFSSGNGEQFF	TGCAGCGTTGAGTTTTCTAGCGGGAATGGTGAGCAGTTCTTC
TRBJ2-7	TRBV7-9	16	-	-	CASTLNSGPRSYEQYF	TGTGCCAGCACTCTTAACTCCGGGCCTCGCTCCTACGAGCAGTACTTC
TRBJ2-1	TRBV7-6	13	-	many	CASMPGVDNEQFF	TGTGCCAGTATGCCAGGAGTAGACAATGAGCAGTTCTTC
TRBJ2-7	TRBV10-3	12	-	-	CAISESQYEQYF	TGTGCCATCAGTGAGTCTCAGTACGAGCAGTACTTC
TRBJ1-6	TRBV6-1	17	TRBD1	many	CASSGRDRGSYNSPLHF	TGTGCCAGCAGTGGCCGGGACAGGGGTTCTTATAATTCACCCCTCCACTTT
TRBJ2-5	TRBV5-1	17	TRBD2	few	CASSLGVAGGPEETQYF	TGCGCCAGCAGCTTGGGGGTAGCGGGAGGTCCGGAGGAGACCCAGTACTTC
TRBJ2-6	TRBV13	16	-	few	CASSLPPGDGANVLTF	TGTGCCAGCAGCTTGCCGCCAGGGGATGGGGCCAACGTCCTGACTTTC
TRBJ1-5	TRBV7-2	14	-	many	CASSLAGALQPQHF	TGTGCCAGCAGCTTAGCAGGGGCGCTTCAGCCCCAGCATTTT
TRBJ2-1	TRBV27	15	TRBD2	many	CASSPGTSGSNEQFF	TGTGCCAGCAGCCCCGGGACTAGCGGGAGCAATGAGCAGTTCTTC
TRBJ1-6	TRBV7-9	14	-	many	CASSLQGRNSPLHF	TGTGCCAGCAGCTTACAGGGTCGGAATTCACCCCTCCACTTT
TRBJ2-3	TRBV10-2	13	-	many	CASRLRSTDTQYF	TGCGCCAGCAGGCTCCGTAGCACAGATACGCAGTATTTT
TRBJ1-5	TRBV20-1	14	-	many	CSARNGPEYQPQHF	TGCAGTGCTAGAAACGGACCCGAATATCAGCCCCAGCATTTT
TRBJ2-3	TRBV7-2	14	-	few	CASSSRAGADTQYF	TGTGCCAGCAGCTCGAGGGCCGGAGCAGATACGCAGTATTTT
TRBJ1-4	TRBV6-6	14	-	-	CASRLTGWNEKLFF	TGTGCCAGCAGGCTGACAGGCTGGAATGAAAAACTGTTTTTT
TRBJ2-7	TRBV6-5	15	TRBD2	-	CASSYSILAGGQWHF	TGTGCCAGCAGTTACTCGATACTAGCGGGAGGGCAGTGGCACTTC
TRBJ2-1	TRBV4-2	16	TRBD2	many	CASSPSHSGANNEQFF	TGTGCCAGCAGCCCGAGCCACAGCGGGGCTAACAATGAGCAGTTCTTC
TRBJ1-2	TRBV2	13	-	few	CASRLDGVFGYTF	TGTGCCAGCAGATTGGACGGAGTATTTGGCTACACCTTC
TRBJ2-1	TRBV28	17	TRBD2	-	CASSRGSLADLGNEQFF	TGTGCCAGCAGCCGGGGCTCACTAGCGGACCTGGGCAATGAGCAGTTCTTC
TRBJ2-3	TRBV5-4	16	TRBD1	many	CASSTTGQGARDTQYF	TGTGCCAGCAGTACGACAGGACAGGGGGCGCGAGATACGCAGTATTTT
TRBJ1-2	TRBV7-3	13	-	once	CASSLVSGDGYTF	TGTGCCAGCAGCTTAGTTTCAGGGGACGGCTACACCTTC
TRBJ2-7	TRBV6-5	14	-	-	CASSYSDQSYEQYF	TGTGCCAGCAGTTACTCGGACCAGTCCTACGAGCAGTACTTC